The 8 T cell receptor beta chains reported below all come from one sample, sequenced in a study of shared clonotypes between healthy human individuals. Naive CD8 isolation took CD45RO-negative cells positively selected for CCR7 and excluded terminally differentiated effector memory CD45RA+ cells. Some clones are missing from TCRdb's copy, which holds only in-frame ones; the method was immunoSEQ multiplex PCR. The sample lists over 2,000,000 clones; about 94% were seen once. The source material was naive CD8+ T cells from PBMCs. These receptors all stem from a man younger than 35 in good health. Some clones in this sample may be carry-over from other donors' samples.

J is TRBJ2-7 and V is TRBV27, with TRBD1 identical over 10 bases. V lost 8 bases and J lost 7; bases outside the gene matches: 8. The CDR3 sequence is 13 residues long. The germline CDR1 and CDR2 sequences are MNHEY and SMNVEV (reference sequence). The CDR3 spells CASWDRGLWEQYF. The CDR3, as DNA: TGTGCCAGCTGGGACAGGGGCCTTTGGGAGCAGTACTTC.

V and J are TRBV7-7 and TRBJ2-2; D remains ambiguous. CDR3 size: 14 residues. The V gene's germline CDR1 is SSHAT and CDR2 FNYEAQ (reference sequence). The V and J ends lost 4 bases and 1 base respectively, with 7 bases between them. This CDR3 reads CASSSTVNTGELFF. Written as DNA, the CDR3 is TGTGCCAGCAGCTCCACAGTGAACACCGGGGAGCTGTTTTTT. Complete variable domain (other parts from reference TRBV7-7 and TRBJ2-2): GAGVSQSPRYKVTKRGQDVTLRCDPISSHATLYWYQQALGQGPEFLTYFNYEAQPDKSGLPSDRFSAERPEGSISTLTIQRTEQRDSAMYRCASSSTVNTGELFFGEGSRLTVL.

The genes are TRBV7-8 and TRBJ2-7; maybe TRBD1 (6 bases). Trimming removed 7 bases from V and 5 bases from J, with 18 bases in between. From germline, CDR1 is SGHVS and CDR2 FQNEAQ. The CDR3 is 14 residues long. In nucleotides, the CDR3 is TGTGCCAGCACCAAAGGGGATACAGGGAACGAGCAGTACTTC. This gives the protein CASTKGDTGNEQYF.

The rearrangement uses TRBV4-3 and TRBJ2-1; D possibly corresponds to TRBD1 (7 bases). Germline CDR1 LGHNA, CDR2 YSLEER. V was shortened by 0 bases and J by 6 bases, with 15 bases between the two germline ends. The CDR3 runs to 16 residues. The CDR3 reads CASSQDRQGGGNEQFF. In DNA, the CDR3 is TGCGCCAGCAGCCAAGATCGACAGGGAGGTGGCAATGAGCAGTTCTTC.

V is TRBV13 and J is TRBJ2-3, with TRBD1 matching over 9 bases. Germline V lookup: CDR1 PRHDT, CDR2 FYEKMQ (reference sequence). Unmatched junction bases numbered 4, after V lost 5 bases and J lost 4 bases. The CDR3 length is 14 residues. CDR3 sequence reads: CASSGGTGPDTQYF. The CDR3 DNA reads as TGTGCCAGCAGCGGAGGGACAGGGCCAGATACGCAGTATTTT.

The chain couples TRBV11-2 to TRBJ2-3; 10 bases match TRBD1. The CDR3 totals 16 residues. After removal of 5 bases from V and 1 base from J, the junction contained 6 bases not matched to a gene. Germline CDR1 SGHAT, CDR2 FQNNGV. DNA for the CDR3: TGTGCCAGCAGCACTCGACAGGGGGCCGGCACAGATACGCAGTATTTT. Translating it yields CASSTRQGAGTDTQYF.

V is TRBV7-3 and J is TRBJ1-5; D is ambiguous. The V and J ends lost 2 bases and 3 bases respectively, with 5 bases between them. The CDR3 has 13 residues. Looked up from germline, CDR1 is SGHTA and CDR2 is FQGTGA. CDR3 DNA: TGTGCCAGCAGCTTATCGAACAATCAGCCCCAGCATTTT. Translated: CASSLSNNQPQHF. Full variable domain (outside the CDR3, taken from reference TRBV7-3 and TRBJ1-5): GAGVSQTPSNKVTEKGKYVELRCDPISGHTALYWYRQSLGQGPEFLIYFQGTGAADDSGLPNDRFFAVRPEGSVSTLKIQRTERGDSAVYLCASSLSNNQPQHFGDGTRLSIL.

The chain carries TRBV5-1 and TRBJ2-1, with 7 nucleotides matching TRBD2. Germline V lookup: CDR1 SGHRS, CDR2 YFSETQ. The CDR3 totals 14 residues. V trimming: 0 bases; J trimming: 6 bases; junction bases outside the gene matches: 3. CDR3 amino acids: CASSLGLAFNEQFF. In nucleotides, the CDR3 is TGCGCCAGCAGCTTGGGACTAGCCTTCAATGAGCAGTTCTTC.